Below are 3 T cell receptor beta chains sequenced from a single sample in a study of blood T cells in healthy people across ages. A second PCR, run for roughly 7 to 11 cycles, used a sample-barcoded 5' primer plus a J-beta primer mix. In TCRdb, the 5' RACE reads were re-called with MiXCR into one record per CDR3 protein. In the table there are some 780,000 distinct CDR3 sequences, roughly three fifths of which are singletons. Sequencing input: blood. These receptor sequences come from a middle-aged man in good health.

This clonotype was recorded once. The chain joins TRBV27 to TRBJ2-7; 8 positions match TRBD2. Germline loops: CDR1 MNHEY, CDR2 SMNVEV (reference sequence). Trimming cost V 1 base and J 7 bases; bases outside gene matches: 6. CDR3 size: 14 residues. The CDR3 is CASSLYSGAREQYF. In nucleotides, the CDR3 is TGTGCCAGCAGTTTATATAGCGGGGCAAGAGAGCAGTACTTC.

The chain is built from TRBV6-1 and TRBJ1-5; 7 nucleotides agree with TRBD1. The CDR3 covers 15 residues. The germline gives CDR1 MNHNS, CDR2 SASEGT. The ends lost 6 bases at V and 0 bases at J; junction bases unmatched: 5. This chain's CDR3 is CASSDGTASNQPQHF. CDR3 bases: TGTGCCAGCAGCGACGGGACAGCTAGCAATCAGCCCCAGCATTTT.

The count of this clonotype is one. This chain uses TRBV20-1 with TRBJ2-7; 9 nucleotides match TRBD2. The CDR3 contains 16 residues. J was trimmed by 6 bases and V by 0 bases; bases with no gene match: 12. Germline V CDR1 and CDR2: DFQATT, SNEGSKA (reference sequence). The CDR3 bases are TGCAGTGCTAGAGATGCTAGCGGGGACGGATTAAGCGAGCAGTACTTC. Translating gives CSARDASGDGLSEQYF.